This entry lists 2 T cell receptor beta chains sequenced from one sample in a study of blood T cell repertoires in COVID-19. The protocol was immunoSEQ multiplex PCR, while the TCRdb copy is restricted to in-frame clones and leaves out a portion. This table holds 100,000 to 150,000 clones, roughly 87% found once. The sequenced sample consisted of peripheral blood. All receptors come from a human donor in a cohort sampled during active COVID-19.

The V call is TRBV20-1, the J call TRBJ1-5; unclear D gene. The CDR3 has 15 amino acids. Germline V gene data show CDR1 as DFQATT and CDR2 as SNEGSKA (reference sequence). V was pared by 3 bases and J by 3 bases, with 15 bases between. The CDR3 region has the DNA TGCAGTGCTAGTATCCCGAGGACTTACAATCAGCCCCAGCATTTT. The encoded protein is CSASIPRTYNQPQHF.

This chain connects TRBV13 to TRBJ1-2; perhaps TRBD1 as D (6 bases). The ends were cut back, 3 bases at V and 1 base at J, with 21 bases in the middle. The CDR3 consists of 18 residues. The germline V gene encodes CDR1 PRHDT and CDR2 FYEKMQ (reference sequence). DNA for the CDR3: TGTGCCAGCAGCTTCTCCCGGACAGAGGAGTTCATTAACTATGGCTACACCTTC. Amino acid sequence: CASSFSRTEEFINYGYTF.